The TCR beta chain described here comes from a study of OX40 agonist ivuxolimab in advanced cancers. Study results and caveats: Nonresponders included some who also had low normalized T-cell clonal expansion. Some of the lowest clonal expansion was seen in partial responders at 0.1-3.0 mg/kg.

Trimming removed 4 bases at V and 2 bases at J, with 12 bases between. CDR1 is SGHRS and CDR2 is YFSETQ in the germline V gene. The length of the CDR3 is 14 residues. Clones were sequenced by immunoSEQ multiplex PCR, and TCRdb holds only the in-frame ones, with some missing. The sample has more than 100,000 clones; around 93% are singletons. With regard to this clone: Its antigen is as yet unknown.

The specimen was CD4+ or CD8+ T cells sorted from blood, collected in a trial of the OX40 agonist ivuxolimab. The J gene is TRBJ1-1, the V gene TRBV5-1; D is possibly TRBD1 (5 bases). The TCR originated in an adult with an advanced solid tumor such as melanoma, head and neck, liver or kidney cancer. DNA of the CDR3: TGCGCCAGCAGCCCCGTGGGGGACAACACTGAAGCTTTCTTT. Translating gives CASSPVGDNTEAFF. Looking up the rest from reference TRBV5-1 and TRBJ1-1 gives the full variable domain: KAGVTQTPRYLIKTRGQQVTLSCSPISGHRSVSWYQQTPGQGLQFLFEYFSETQRNKGNFPGRFSGRQFSNSRSEMNVSTLELGDSALYLCASSPVGDNTEAFFGQGTRLTVV.